These 9 T cell receptor beta chains originate from one sample sequenced in a study of OX40 agonist ivuxolimab in advanced cancers. Using immunoSEQ multiplex PCR, the repertoire was profiled, and TCRdb retains in-frame clones only, with some absent. The sample lists roughly 90,000 clones; more than 80% were seen once. The input for sequencing was CD4+ or CD8+ T cells sorted from blood, taken in a trial of the OX40 agonist ivuxolimab. These receptors were taken from an adult with an advanced solid tumor such as melanoma, head and neck, liver or kidney cancer.

In this sample, this clone turned up once. This chain joins TRBV5-4 and TRBJ1-2; perhaps TRBD1 as D (5 bases). Per the germline V gene, CDR1 is SGHNT and CDR2 is YYREEE (reference sequence). Trimming pared 3 bases from V and 8 bases from J, leaving 17 bases between. The CDR3 sequence is 14 residues long. As DNA, the CDR3 is TGTGCCAGCAGCTCGGCGGGGACCCGCCGGGGCTACACCTTC. It is translated as CASSSAGTRRGYTF.

This clone came up once. This chain links TRBV6-5 with TRBJ2-1; TRBD1 agrees at 9 bases. V lost 4 bases to trimming and J lost 8 bases; unmatched junction nucleotides: 6. CDR1 and CDR2 from the germline V gene are MNHEY and SVGAGI. The CDR3 covers 14 residues. The DNA for the CDR3 is TGTGCCAGCAGTTTCGACAGGGGGTGGTATGAGCAGTTCTTC. Its translation: CASSFDRGWYEQFF.

Only one count was recorded for this clone. CDR3 residues: CASSFTSGDTGELFF. CDR3 in DNA: TGTGCCAGCAGTTTTACTAGCGGAGACACCGGGGAGCTGTTTTTT. V is TRBV27 and J is TRBJ2-2, with 8 positions matching TRBD2. V lost 3 bases, J lost 3 bases, and 3 bases stayed unmatched. This CDR3 has 15 residues. Germline CDR1 MNHEY, CDR2 SMNVEV (reference sequence).

This chain connects TRBV30 to TRBJ2-2; D perhaps matches TRBD2 (6 bases). The V end lost 3 bases, the J end lost 8 bases, and 22 bases lay between the germline ends. The CDR3 runs to 16 residues. Germline V CDR1 and CDR2: GTSNPN, SVGIG (reference sequence). The CDR3, as DNA: TGTGCCTGGAGCAGGCGGGGTAGCGGATTGAAGGGGGAGCTGTTTTTT. It translates to CAWSRRGSGLKGELFF.

The V and J genes are TRBV13 and TRBJ2-5; TRBD2 agrees at 7 bases. Germline values: CDR1 PRHDT, CDR2 FYEKMQ (reference sequence). The J segment lost 5 bases and the V segment lost 2 bases, leaving 2 bases of the junction unmatched. This CDR3 spans 13 amino acids. Written as DNA, the CDR3 is TGTGCCAGCAGCTTACAGGGAGGGGAGACCCAGTACTTC. It yields the protein CASSLQGGETQYF.

The table lists this clone with a count of one. The J gene is TRBJ1-1, the V gene TRBV15; 7 bases agree with TRBD1. Germline loops: CDR1 LNHNV, CDR2 YYDKDF (reference sequence). The CDR3 covers 12 residues. V lost 0 bases to trimming and J lost 11 bases; unmatched junction nucleotides: 3. CDR3 in DNA: TGTGCCACCAGCAGAGATCGGACAGGCGCTTTCTTT. This encodes CATSRDRTGAFF.

The chain is built from TRBV11-3 and TRBJ2-2; D uncertain. Trimming removed 3 bases from V and 5 bases from J, with 10 bases in between. CDR3 length: 14 residues. Germline assignment: CDR1 SGHNT and CDR2 YENEEA. CDR3: CASSLVLKTGELFF. The CDR3 coding sequence is TGTGCCAGCAGCTTGGTACTTAAGACCGGGGAGCTGTTTTTT. The full variable domain, with the rest looked up from reference TRBV11-3 and TRBJ2-2, is EAGVVQSPRYKIIEKKQPVAFWCNPISGHNTLYWYLQNLGQGPELLIRYENEEAVDDSQLPKDRFSAERLKGVDSTLKIQPAELGDSAVYLCASSLVLKTGELFFGEGSRLTVL.

A few counts support this clone. The V call is TRBV6-1, the J call TRBJ1-5; TRBD1 might be the D (5 bases). Per the germline V gene, CDR1 is MNHNS and CDR2 is SASEGT. The CDR3 contains 15 residues. The ends were cut back, 1 base at V and 0 bases at J, with 7 bases in the middle. The CDR3 sequence: CASSEVGDSNQPQHF. The CDR3 DNA reads TGTGCCAGCAGTGAAGTGGGGGATAGCAATCAGCCCCAGCATTTT.

This clone turned up a few times. This chain links TRBV5-1 with TRBJ2-7, with D tentatively TRBD2 (6 bases). Trimming pared 1 base from V and 0 bases from J, leaving 8 bases between. This CDR3 region has 14 residues. Germline CDR1 is SGHRS and CDR2 is YFSETQ. CDR3 amino acids: CASSLYGGSYEQYF. The CDR3, as DNA: TGCGCCAGCAGCTTGTACGGGGGCTCCTACGAGCAGTACTTC.